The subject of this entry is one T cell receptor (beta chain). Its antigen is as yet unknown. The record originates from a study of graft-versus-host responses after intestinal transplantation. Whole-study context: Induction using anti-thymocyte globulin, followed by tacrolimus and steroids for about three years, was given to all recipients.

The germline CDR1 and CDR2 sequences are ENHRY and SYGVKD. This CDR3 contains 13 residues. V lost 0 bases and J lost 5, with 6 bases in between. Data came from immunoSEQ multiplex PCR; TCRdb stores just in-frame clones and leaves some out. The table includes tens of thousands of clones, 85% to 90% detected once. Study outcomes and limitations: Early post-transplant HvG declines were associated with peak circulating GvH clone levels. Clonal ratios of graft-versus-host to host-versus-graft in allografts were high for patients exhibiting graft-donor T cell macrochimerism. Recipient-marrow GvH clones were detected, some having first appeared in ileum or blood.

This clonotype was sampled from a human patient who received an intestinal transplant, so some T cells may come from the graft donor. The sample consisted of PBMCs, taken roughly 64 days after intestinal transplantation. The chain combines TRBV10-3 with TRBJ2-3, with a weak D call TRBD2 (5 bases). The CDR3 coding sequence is TGTGCCATCAGTGAGTCTCGGGGAGATACGCAGTATTTT. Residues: CAISESRGDTQYF.